This TCR beta chain was captured in a study of T cells in Graves' hyperthyroidism and ophthalmopathy (dated by TCRdb to 2018 to 2020). In terms of the full investigation: Peripheral blood samples were taken at initial diagnosis, before any treatment was given. TCR V-J signatures able to tell the groups apart were searched for in a discovery cohort of 95 to 100 patients, of whom roughly 42 had Graves' ophthalmopathy and under 65 had stable Graves' hyperthyroidism. Prospective prediction of ophthalmopathy was tested in an independent validation cohort of fewer than 20 hyperthyroidism patients and 17 patients who later progressed to ophthalmopathy. The 85 to 100 discovery patients were divided at random into training and test sets in a 7:3 ratio. The study also compared thyroid tissue and blood T-cell repertoires from five or six Graves' hyperthyroidism patients. Following sampling, methimazole starting at 30 mg daily was given to hyperthyroidism patients, and high-dose intravenous methylprednisolone was given to ophthalmopathy patients. TCR Vbeta CDR3 sequencing of 130 to 150 peripheral blood samples (roughly 43 ophthalmopathy, roughly 74 hyperthyroidism and roughly 17 progressor patients) is reported in the paper. Broad study findings and their caveats: Most expanded thyroid clonotypes (frequency above 0.001) were also found in blood, which suggests that blood repertoires may mirror thyroid immune responses. In validation, the model predicted progression to ophthalmopathy a median of about 6.8 months before onset, with about 67% sensitivity and more than 72% specificity. No statistical method was used to set the sample size in advance, and investigators knew the group allocation. In cross-validation, a model built on a 13 V-J signature told ophthalmopathy apart from stable hyperthyroidism with under 90% sensitivity and 81% to 82% specificity, and in testing the same model reached 80%/75%.

Ends trimmed: V by 2 bases, J by 12 bases; bases unmatched to a gene: 11. From cysteine to phenylalanine, the CDR3 is 15 amino acids long. The CDR3 DNA has 45 bases and is translated from base 1. CDR1 and CDR2, looked up from the germline V gene, are MNHEY and SVGAGI. The TCR beta CDR3 regions were amplified from RNA transcripts. For the first round of RT-PCR on the TCR CDR3, the HTBI primer set was used together with the Qiagen OneStep RT-PCR kit. The libraries were constructed in a second round of multiplex PCR and then size-selected and purified. Libraries were sequenced paired-end with 100 bp reads on an Illumina HiSeq2000. The authors' analysis ran thus. SOAPnuke was used to process the raw data, removing reads that contained adapters or uncalled bases, had a mean Phred below 15, or lacked an exact match to the constant primer or identifier. High-quality paired reads were merged using COPE v1.2.5, and each unique nucleotide sequence was defined as a clonotype. MiTCR v1.1 was used to align the clonotypes against IMGT TRBV, TRBD and TRBJ reference segments. The analysis included only V-J combinations with a frequency above 0.0001, which together covered more than 99% of the repertoires. A TCS score was defined as the ratio of F50 (clonal expansion) to E x V (chaos), with BLOSUM62-based TCRdist applied between CDR3 peptides within each V-J. Welch's t-statistics and random forest reduced just over 500 V-J features to about 13, which were used in a naive Bayes classifier (R e1071). TCRdb itself trimmed the public reads at Q25 with fastp, ran MiXCR and retained productive beta chains. Every CDR3 protein is listed once, alongside the most common genes and DNA of its rows. The V and J calls follow TCRdb's processing rather than the paper's. Here the sample has 550,000 to 650,000 distinct CDR3 sequences; approximately 15% occur a single time. Of the sample, more than 5% is held by the ten largest clones.

The hyperthyroidism patients were between 18 and 65 years old and newly diagnosed, with a disease duration of less than 2 months. Exclusion was applied to patients with uncontrolled infections, other autoimmune diseases, pregnancy or lactation. Diagnoses were established on the basis of clinical symptoms, serum thyroxine and TRAb, thyroid ultrasound, and orbital computed tomography. Blood from progressor patients was drawn when they were first diagnosed with hyperthyroidism, before any ophthalmopathy symptoms appeared. PBMCs were isolated from about 9.1 ml of fresh peripheral blood by Ficoll-Paque density gradient centrifugation. Progressor patients were defined as those initially diagnosed with Graves' hyperthyroidism in whom ophthalmopathy developed during follow-up. Total RNA was extracted using Trizol reagent, and RNA quality was assessed on an Agilent 2100 Bioanalyzer. Of note for this clonotype: This receptor's antigen is unknown. The record has no base qualities; no much larger clone is one base away.

This TCR was sampled from a young woman with Graves' hyperthyroidism that later progressed to Graves' ophthalmopathy. The sequenced sample consisted of blood. The V gene is TRBV6-5 and the J gene is TRBJ2-1, and 9 junctional nucleotides match TRBD1. The sequenced DNA is TGTGCCAGCAGTTACGGCGGGACAGGGAGGGGTCGGCAGTTCTTC. Its protein product is CASSYGGTGRGRQFF.